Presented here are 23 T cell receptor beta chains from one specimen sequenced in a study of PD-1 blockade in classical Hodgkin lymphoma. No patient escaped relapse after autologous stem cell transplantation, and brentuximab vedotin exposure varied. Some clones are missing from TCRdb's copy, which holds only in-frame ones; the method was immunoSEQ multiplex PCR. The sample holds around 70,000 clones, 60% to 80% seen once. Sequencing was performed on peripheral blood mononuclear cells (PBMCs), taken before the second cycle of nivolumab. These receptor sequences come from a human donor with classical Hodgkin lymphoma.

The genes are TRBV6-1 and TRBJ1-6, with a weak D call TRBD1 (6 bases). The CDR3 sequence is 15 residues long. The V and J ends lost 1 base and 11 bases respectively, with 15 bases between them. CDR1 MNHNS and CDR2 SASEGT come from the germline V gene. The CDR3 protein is CASSEEGGAGTPLHF. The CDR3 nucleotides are TGTGCCAGCAGTGAAGAAGGGGGGGCCGGAACACCCCTCCACTTT.

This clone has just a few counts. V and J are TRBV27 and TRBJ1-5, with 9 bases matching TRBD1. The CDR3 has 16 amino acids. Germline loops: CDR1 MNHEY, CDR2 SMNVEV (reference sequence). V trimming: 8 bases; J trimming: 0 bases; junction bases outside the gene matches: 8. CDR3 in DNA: TGTGCCAGCGGATTAGGGACAGGGTATAGCAATCAGCCCCAGCATTTT. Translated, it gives CASGLGTGYSNQPQHF.

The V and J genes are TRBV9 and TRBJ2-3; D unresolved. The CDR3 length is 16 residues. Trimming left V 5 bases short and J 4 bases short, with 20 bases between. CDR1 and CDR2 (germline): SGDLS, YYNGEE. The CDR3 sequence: CASRNQGSKGPDTQYF. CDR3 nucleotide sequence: TGTGCCAGCAGAAACCAAGGTTCGAAAGGCCCAGATACGCAGTATTTT.

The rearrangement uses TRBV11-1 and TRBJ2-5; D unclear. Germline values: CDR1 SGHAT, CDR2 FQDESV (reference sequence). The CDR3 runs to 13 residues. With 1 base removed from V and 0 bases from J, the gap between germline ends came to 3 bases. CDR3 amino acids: CASSLGYQETQYF. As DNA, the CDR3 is TGTGCCAGCAGCTTAGGATACCAAGAGACCCAGTACTTC. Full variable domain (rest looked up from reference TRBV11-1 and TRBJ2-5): EAEVAQSPRYKITEKSQAVAFWCDPISGHATLYWYRQILGQGPELLVQFQDESVVDDSQLPKDRFSAERLKGVDSTLKIQPAELGDSAMYLCASSLGYQETQYFGPGTRLLVL.

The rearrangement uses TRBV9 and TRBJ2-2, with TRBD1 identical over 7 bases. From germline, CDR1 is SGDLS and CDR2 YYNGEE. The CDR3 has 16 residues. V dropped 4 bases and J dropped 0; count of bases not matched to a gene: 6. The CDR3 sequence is CASSLLQGANTGELFF. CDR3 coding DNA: TGTGCCAGCAGCCTCCTCCAGGGGGCGAACACCGGGGAGCTGTTTTTT.

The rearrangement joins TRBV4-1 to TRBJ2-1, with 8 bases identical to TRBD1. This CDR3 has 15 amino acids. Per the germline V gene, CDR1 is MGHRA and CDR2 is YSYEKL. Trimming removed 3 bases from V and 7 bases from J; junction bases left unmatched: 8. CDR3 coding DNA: TGCGCCAGCAGCCACCTCGACAGGGGCCGGAATGAGCAGTTCTTC. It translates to CASSHLDRGRNEQFF.

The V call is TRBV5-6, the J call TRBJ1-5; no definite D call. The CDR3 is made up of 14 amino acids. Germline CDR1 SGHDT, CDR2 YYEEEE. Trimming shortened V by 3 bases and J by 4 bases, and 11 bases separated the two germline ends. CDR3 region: CASSSEAVNQPQHF. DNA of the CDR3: TGTGCCAGCAGCTCCGAGGCGGTAAATCAGCCCCAGCATTTT.

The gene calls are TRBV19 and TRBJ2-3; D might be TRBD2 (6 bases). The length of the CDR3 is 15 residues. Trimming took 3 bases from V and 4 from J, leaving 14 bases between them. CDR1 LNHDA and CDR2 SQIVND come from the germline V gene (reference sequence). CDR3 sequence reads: CASSIGMEGSDTQYF. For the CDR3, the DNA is TGTGCCAGTAGTATCGGAATGGAGGGTTCAGATACGCAGTATTTT.

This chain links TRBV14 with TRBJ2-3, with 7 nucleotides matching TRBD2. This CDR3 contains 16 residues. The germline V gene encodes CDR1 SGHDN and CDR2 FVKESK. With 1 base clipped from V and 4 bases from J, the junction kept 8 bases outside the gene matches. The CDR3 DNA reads TGTGCCAGCAGCCAAGGGCGGGAGTGGGTCGCAGATACGCAGTATTTT. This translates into CASSQGREWVADTQYF. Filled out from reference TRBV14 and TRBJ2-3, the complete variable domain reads EAGVTQFPSHSVIEKGQTVTLRCDPISGHDNLYWYRRVMGKEIKFLLHFVKESKQDESGMPNNRFLAERTGGTYSTLKVQPAELEDSGVYFCASSQGREWVADTQYFGPGTRLTVL.

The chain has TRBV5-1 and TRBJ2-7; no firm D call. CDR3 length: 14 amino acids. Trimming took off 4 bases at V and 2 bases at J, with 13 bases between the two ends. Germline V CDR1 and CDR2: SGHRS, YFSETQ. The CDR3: CASSAGPAAYEQYF. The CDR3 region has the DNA TGCGCCAGCAGCGCTGGACCCGCCGCCTACGAGCAGTACTTC.

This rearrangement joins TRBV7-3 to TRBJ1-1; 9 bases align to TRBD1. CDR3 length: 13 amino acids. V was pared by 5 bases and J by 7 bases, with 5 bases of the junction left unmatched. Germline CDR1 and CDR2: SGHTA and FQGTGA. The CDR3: CASSLDRGLEAFF. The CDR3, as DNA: TGTGCCAGCAGCCTGGACAGGGGACTTGAAGCTTTCTTT. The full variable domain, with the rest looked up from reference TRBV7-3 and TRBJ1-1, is GAGVSQTPSNKVTEKGKYVELRCDPISGHTALYWYRQSLGQGPEFLIYFQGTGAADDSGLPNDRFFAVRPEGSVSTLKIQRTERGDSAVYLCASSLDRGLEAFFGQGTRLTVV.

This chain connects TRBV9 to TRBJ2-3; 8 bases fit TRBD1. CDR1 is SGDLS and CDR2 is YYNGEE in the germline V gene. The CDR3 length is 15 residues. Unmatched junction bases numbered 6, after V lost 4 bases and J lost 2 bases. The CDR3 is CASSPHRGSTDTQYF. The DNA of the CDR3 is TGTGCCAGCAGCCCCCACAGGGGGTCCACAGATACGCAGTATTTT.

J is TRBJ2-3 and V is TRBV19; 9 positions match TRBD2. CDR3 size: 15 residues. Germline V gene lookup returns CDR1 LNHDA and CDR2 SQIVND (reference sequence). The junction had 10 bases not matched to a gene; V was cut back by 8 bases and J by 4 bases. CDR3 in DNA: TGTGCCAGTTCTTTACTAGCGGGTTCCTCAGATACGCAGTATTTT. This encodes CASSLLAGSSDTQYF.

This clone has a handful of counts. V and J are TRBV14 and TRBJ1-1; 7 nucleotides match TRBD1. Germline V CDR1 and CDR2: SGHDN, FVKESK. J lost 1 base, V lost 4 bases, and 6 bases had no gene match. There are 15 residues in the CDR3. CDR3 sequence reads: CASSPRQGRNTEAFF. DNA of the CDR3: TGTGCCAGCAGCCCACGACAGGGAAGGAACACTGAAGCTTTCTTT.

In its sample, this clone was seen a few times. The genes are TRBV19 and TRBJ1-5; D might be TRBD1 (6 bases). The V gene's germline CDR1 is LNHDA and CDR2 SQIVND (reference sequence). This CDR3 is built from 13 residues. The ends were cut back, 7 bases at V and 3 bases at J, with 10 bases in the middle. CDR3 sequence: CASTDRFNQPQHF. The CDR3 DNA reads TGTGCCAGTACCGACAGGTTCAATCAGCCCCAGCATTTT. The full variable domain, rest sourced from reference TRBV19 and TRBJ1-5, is DGGITQSPKYLFRKEGQNVTLSCEQNLNHDAMYWYRQDPGQGLRLIYYSQIVNDFQKGDIAEGYSVSREKKESFPLTVTSAQKNPTAFYLCASTDRFNQPQHFGDGTRLSIL.

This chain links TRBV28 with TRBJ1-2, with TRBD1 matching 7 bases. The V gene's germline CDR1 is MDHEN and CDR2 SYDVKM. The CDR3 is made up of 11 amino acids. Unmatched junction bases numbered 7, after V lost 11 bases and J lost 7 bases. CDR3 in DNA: TGTGCCGTACAGGGGATGGGTGGCTACACCTTC. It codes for CAVQGMGGYTF.

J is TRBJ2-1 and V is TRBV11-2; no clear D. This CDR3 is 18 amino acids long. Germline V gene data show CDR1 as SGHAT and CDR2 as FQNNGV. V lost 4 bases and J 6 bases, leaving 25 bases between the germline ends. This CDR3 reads CASSSFQTRTSTFNEQFF. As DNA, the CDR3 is TGTGCCAGCAGCTCTTTTCAGACCCGGACGAGTACCTTCAATGAGCAGTTCTTC.

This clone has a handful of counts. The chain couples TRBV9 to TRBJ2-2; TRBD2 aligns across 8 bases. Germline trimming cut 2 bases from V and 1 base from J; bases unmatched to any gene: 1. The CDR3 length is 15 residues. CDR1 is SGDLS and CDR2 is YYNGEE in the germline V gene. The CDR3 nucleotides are TGTGCCAGCAGCGTTAGCGGGGAGAACACCGGGGAGCTGTTTTTT. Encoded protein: CASSVSGENTGELFF.

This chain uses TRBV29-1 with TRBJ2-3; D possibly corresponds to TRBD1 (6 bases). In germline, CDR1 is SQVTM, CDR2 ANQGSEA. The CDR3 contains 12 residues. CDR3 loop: CNIRGQTDTQYF. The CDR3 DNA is TGCAACATCAGGGGACAAACAGATACGCAGTATTTT.

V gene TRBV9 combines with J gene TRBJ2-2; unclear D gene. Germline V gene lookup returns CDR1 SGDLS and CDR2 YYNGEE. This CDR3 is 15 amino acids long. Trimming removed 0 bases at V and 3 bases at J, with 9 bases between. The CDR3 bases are TGTGCCAGCAGCGTAGGTCCCTTATACACCGGGGAGCTGTTTTTT. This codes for CASSVGPLYTGELFF.

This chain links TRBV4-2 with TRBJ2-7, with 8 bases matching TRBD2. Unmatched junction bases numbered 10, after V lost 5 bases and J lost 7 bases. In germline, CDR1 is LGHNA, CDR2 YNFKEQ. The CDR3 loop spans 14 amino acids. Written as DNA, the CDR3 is TGTGCCAGCAGCTTGGGACTAACGGGGGGGGAGCAGTACTTC. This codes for CASSLGLTGGEQYF.

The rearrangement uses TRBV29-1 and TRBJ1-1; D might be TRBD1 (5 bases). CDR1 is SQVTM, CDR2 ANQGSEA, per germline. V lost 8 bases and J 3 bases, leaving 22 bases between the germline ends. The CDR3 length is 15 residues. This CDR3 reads CSTHRGGNSYTEAFF. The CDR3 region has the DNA TGCAGCACACATCGGGGGGGGAATAGTTACACTGAAGCTTTCTTT.

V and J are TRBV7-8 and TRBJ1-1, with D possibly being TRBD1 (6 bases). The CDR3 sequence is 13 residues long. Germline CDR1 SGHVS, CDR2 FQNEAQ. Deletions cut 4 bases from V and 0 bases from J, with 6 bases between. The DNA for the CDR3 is TGTGCCAGCAGCTGGACAGTGAACACTGAAGCTTTCTTT. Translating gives CASSWTVNTEAFF.